The 12 T cell receptor beta chains reported below all come from one sample, sequenced in a study of beta chain features in type 1 diabetes. Reverse transcribing all isolated RNA meant expressed TCRB transcripts were sequenced. Profiled with immunoSEQ multiplex PCR; TCRdb holds only in-frame clones, not every one. The table includes around 310,000 clones, roughly 9.6% detected once. Sequences were obtained from naive CD4+ T cells from blood. The origin of the receptors is a woman aged 25 to 39 in good health.

The chain recombines TRBV9 with TRBJ2-5, with 15 bases fitting TRBD2. With V trimmed by 2 bases and J by 4 bases, 12 bases remained unmatched. The CDR3 runs 19 residues. Germline CDR1 reads SGDLS; CDR2 reads YYNGEE. CDR3 in amino acids: CASSVGVMGLAGGRETQYF. For the CDR3, the DNA is TGTGCCAGCAGCGTTGGGGTTATGGGACTAGCGGGAGGTAGAGAGACCCAGTACTTC.

This clone was found once. The J gene is TRBJ2-3, the V gene TRBV19; possibly TRBD2 for D (6 bases). Germline values: CDR1 LNHDA, CDR2 SQIVND (reference sequence). The CDR3 consists of 14 residues. The V end was cut by 3 bases, the J end by 5 bases, with 12 bases between. The CDR3 nucleotides are TGTGCCAGTAGTATTCGGGGGAGAGGAGATACGCAGTATTTT. Translating gives CASSIRGRGDTQYF.

This clone was counted at least ten times. The chain uses TRBV9 and TRBJ2-4; TRBD1 matches at 10 bases. The CDR3 runs to 15 residues. Germline loops: CDR1 SGDLS, CDR2 YYNGEE. V lost 0 bases to trimming and J lost 6 bases; unmatched junction nucleotides: 3. This chain's CDR3 is CASSVAGQGGNIQYF. In DNA, the CDR3 is TGTGCCAGCAGCGTAGCCGGACAGGGGGGAAACATTCAGTACTTC.

This clone appeared a few times. The chain links TRBV18 to TRBJ2-1; 12 bases are shared with TRBD2. Trimming cost V 1 base and J 15 bases; bases outside gene matches: 7. Germline V gene lookup returns CDR1 KGHSH and CDR2 LQKENI. CDR3 length: 14 residues. The CDR3 sequence: CASSPRSLTSGGFF. CDR3 DNA sequence: TGTGCCAGCTCACCACGGAGTTTGACTAGCGGGGGGTTCTTC.

V is TRBV28 and J is TRBJ2-3; a possible D gene is TRBD1 (6 bases). The V end was cut by 2 bases, the J end by 6 bases, with 15 bases between. From germline, CDR1 is MDHEN and CDR2 SYDVKM. This CDR3 spans 15 amino acids. The CDR3 DNA is TGTGCCAGCAGTTTACGGGACGCAGGGGTCGATACGCAGTATTTT. Protein: CASSLRDAGVDTQYF.

J is TRBJ2-2 and V is TRBV28; 7 nucleotides align to TRBD2. V was pared by 6 bases and J by 7 bases, with 8 bases of the junction left unmatched. The CDR3 totals 14 residues. CDR1 is MDHEN and CDR2 is SYDVKM in the germline V gene. The CDR3 protein is CASSSGGVSGELFF. CDR3 sequence (DNA): TGTGCCAGCAGCTCGGGGGGAGTAAGCGGGGAGCTGTTTTTT.

The V gene is TRBV7-2, the J gene TRBJ1-2, with 8 bases lining up with TRBD1. J gave up 4 bases and V 5 bases, and 15 bases lay outside the gene matches. CDR1 SGHTA and CDR2 FQGNSA come from the germline V gene. CDR3 size: 17 residues. The chain's CDR3 is CASSDLFPGQEAYGYTF. CDR3 bases: TGTGCCAGCAGCGATTTATTTCCGGGACAGGAGGCCTATGGCTACACCTTC.

This clone appeared a few times. The chain links TRBV4-3 to TRBJ2-1, with TRBD2 matching over 10 bases. J lost 9 bases, V lost 0 bases, and 14 bases had no gene match. The germline gives CDR1 LGHNA, CDR2 YSLEER. CDR3 size: 18 residues. The CDR3 sequence: CASSQDGWELAGTIEQFF. In DNA, the CDR3 is TGCGCCAGCAGCCAAGATGGGTGGGAACTAGCGGGAACTATTGAGCAGTTCTTC.

This clone was seen more than once but under ten times. The rearrangement uses TRBV7-9 and TRBJ2-4; D perhaps matches TRBD2 (6 bases). Trimming took off 5 bases at V and 1 base at J, with 12 bases between the two ends. This CDR3 contains 15 residues. Germline CDR1 reads SEHNR; CDR2 reads FQNEAQ (reference sequence). The CDR3 is CASSEPGRAKNIQYF. The CDR3, as DNA: TGTGCCAGCAGCGAGCCAGGGAGGGCCAAAAACATTCAGTACTTC.

The rearrangement links TRBV30 to TRBJ2-7; 10 nucleotides line up with TRBD2. The V gene's germline CDR1 is GTSNPN and CDR2 SVGIG (reference sequence). The CDR3 extends over 16 amino acids. The trim removed 0 bases at V and 3 bases at J, leaving 8 bases unmatched. The CDR3 region has the DNA TGTGCCTGGAGTGTACGGGTTAGCGGGAGGCTCTACGAGCAGTACTTC. Its protein product is CAWSVRVSGRLYEQYF.

The V gene is TRBV14, the J gene TRBJ2-1; perhaps TRBD2 as D (5 bases). CDR1 is SGHDN and CDR2 is FVKESK in the germline V gene. V lost 0 bases to trimming and J lost 9 bases, with 15 bases between them. This CDR3 contains 15 residues. The CDR3: CASSQDWERVGEQFF. CDR3 nucleotide sequence: TGTGCCAGCAGCCAAGATTGGGAGAGGGTGGGTGAGCAGTTCTTC.

This rearrangement joins TRBV4-1 to TRBJ2-7, with 10 bases matching TRBD1. The V segment lost 1 base and the J segment 0 bases; nucleotides outside the gene matches: 0. CDR3 length: 15 residues. Germline V gives CDR1 MGHRA, CDR2 YSYEKL. CDR3 coding DNA: TGCGCCAGCAGCCAAGGACAGGGGGCCTCCTACGAGCAGTACTTC. Translated, it gives CASSQGQGASYEQYF.